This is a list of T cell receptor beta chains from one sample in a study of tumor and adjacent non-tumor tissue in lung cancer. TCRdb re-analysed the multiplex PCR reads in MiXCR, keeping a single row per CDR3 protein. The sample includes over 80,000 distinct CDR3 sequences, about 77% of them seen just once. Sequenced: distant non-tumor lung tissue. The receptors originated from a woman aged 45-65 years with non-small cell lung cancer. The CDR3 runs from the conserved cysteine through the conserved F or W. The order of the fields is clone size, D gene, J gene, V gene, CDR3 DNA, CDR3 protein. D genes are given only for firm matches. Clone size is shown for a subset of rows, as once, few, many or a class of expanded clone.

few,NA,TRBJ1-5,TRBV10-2,TGCGCCAGCAGGAAAACCGGGTCTTCCAATCAGCCCCAGCATTTT,CASRKTGSSNQPQHF
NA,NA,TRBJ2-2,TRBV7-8,TGTGCCAGCAGCTCCGGTCCGGGCACCGGGGAGCTGTTTTTT,CASSSGPGTGELFF
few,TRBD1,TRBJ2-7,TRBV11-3,TGTACCAGCAGCTCGGGACAGGACGACGAGCAATACTTC,CTSSSGQDDEQYF
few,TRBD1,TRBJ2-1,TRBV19,TGTGCCAGTACCAAGCCCCCTGGAAACAGGGGGAGCTCCTACAATGAGCAGTTCTTC,CASTKPPGNRGSSYNEQFF
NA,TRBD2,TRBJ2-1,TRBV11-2,TGTATCAGCAGCTCCCCGGCGGGAGGAGGGGTCAATGAGCAGTTCTTC,CISSSPAGGGVNEQFF
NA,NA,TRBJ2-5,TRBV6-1,TGTGCCAACACCTTCCGACTAGGGGTTGAAGAGACCCAGTACTTC,CANTFRLGVEETQYF
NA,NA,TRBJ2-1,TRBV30,TGTGCTTGGAGTGTACTAGTTATGAATCGAGGTAAGCAGTTCTTC,CAWSVLVMNRGKQFF
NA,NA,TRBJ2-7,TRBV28,TGTGCCAGCAGGCGCGACAGTAATGACTACAAGCACTACTTC,CASRRDSNDYKHYF
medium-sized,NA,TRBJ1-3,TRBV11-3,TGTGCCAGCAGCTTAGGCGGGCCAAGTGCTGGAAACACCATATATTTT,CASSLGGPSAGNTIYF
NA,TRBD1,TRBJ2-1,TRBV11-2,TGTGTCAGCAGCTTGGGACCGGGACAGGGATTCAGTGAGCAGTTCTTC,CVSSLGPGQGFSEQFF
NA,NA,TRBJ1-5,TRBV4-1,TGCGCCAGCATCCAAGTGGTAGGAACCAATCAGCCCCAGCATTTT,CASIQVVGTNQPQHF
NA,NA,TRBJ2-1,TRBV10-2,TGCGCCAGCAGTCAGTCGTCTAGTGGGAGCCAACTACGGTTCTTC,CASSQSSSGSQLRFF
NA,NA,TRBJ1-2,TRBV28,TGTGCCATCAGTTTTTGTGCTACGCGGTACAAAAACTATGGCTACACCTTC,CAISFCATRYKNYGYTF
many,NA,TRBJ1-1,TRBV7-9,TGTGCCAGCAGCTCGCGGGCAGGGAACACTGAAGCTTTCTTT,CASSSRAGNTEAFF
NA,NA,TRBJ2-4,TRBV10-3,TGTGCCACCTCAACGGGAGAGCTCAAAAAGATTCAGTACTTC,CATSTGELKKIQYF
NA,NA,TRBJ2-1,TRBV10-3,TGTGCCTCCAGGAGAGACGGCATCAATGAGCAGTTCTTC,CASRRDGINEQFF
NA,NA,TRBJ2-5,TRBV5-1,TGCGCCAGCAGCTTGAAGGGACGGCCTAACGAGACCCAGTACTTC,CASSLKGRPNETQYF
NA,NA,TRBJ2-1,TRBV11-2,TGTGCCAGCAGCATTGATTACGGCGGTTGGCATGGGCAGTTCTTC,CASSIDYGGWHGQFF
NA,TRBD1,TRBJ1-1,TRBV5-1,TGCACCAGCAGCCTGGGCAGGGGGCCCACTGAAGCTTTCTTT,CTSSLGRGPTEAFF
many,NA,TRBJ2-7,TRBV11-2,TGTGCCAGCAGCTTAGAAAACGCGGGGATATCAGAGCAGTACTTC,CASSLENAGISEQYF
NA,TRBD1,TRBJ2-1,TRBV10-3,TGTGCCACCAAGGGACAGGGAAGTAATGAGCAGCTCTTC,CATKGQGSNEQLF
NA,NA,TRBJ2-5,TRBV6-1,TGTGCAGGCAGAAAGGACTCACCTCGAGAGACCCAGTACTTC,CAGRKDSPRETQYF
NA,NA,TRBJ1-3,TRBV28,TGTGCCAGCATACCTGGAGGGAGAGGAAACACCATATATTTT,CASIPGGRGNTIYF
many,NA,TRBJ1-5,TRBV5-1,TGCGCCAGCAGCGAACTTCCAAATCAGCCCCAGCATTTT,CASSELPNQPQHF
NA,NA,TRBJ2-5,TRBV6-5,TGTGCCAGCAGTCCCTTCCCGGTCAGGTTCCAAGAGATCCAGTACTTC,CASSPFPVRFQEIQYF
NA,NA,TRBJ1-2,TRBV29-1,TGCAACGCCCGAGACAGAGTACCCAGCTCTAACTATGGCTACACCTTC,CNARDRVPSSNYGYTF
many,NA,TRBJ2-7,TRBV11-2,TGTGCCAGCAGCTCGTCACAGGGACAGTACTTC,CASSSSQGQYF
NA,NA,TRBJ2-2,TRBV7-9,TGTGCCAGCGGCTTAATCCCGAACACCGGGGAGCTGTTTTTT,CASGLIPNTGELFF
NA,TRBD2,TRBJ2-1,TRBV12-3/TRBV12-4,TGCGCCAGCAGTTTTGTCGGAACTAGCGGCGTGTACAATGAGAAGTTCTTC,CASSFVGTSGVYNEKFF
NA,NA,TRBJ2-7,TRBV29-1,TGCAGTGTTGCTCTAGCATCGGGGGAGCAGCACTTC,CSVALASGEQHF
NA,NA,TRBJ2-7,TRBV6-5,TGTGTCAGCAGTTACTTTACGAGGGATCCTCTCACCGAGCAGTACTTC,CVSSYFTRDPLTEQYF
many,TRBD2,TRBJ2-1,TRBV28,TGTTCTAGCGGGAGATTCGATGAGCAGTTCTTC,CSSGRFDEQFF
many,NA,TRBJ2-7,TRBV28,TGTGCCAGCAGTTTCGGTCGGGGCAGGGACGAGCAGTACTTC,CASSFGRGRDEQYF
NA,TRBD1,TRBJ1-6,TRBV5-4,TGTGCCAGTAGCGAACCGGGACAGTTTAATTCACTCCTCCACTTT,CASSEPGQFNSLLHF
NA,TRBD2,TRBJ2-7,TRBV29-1,TGCAGCCTCATCATGGGGAGGGCAATCCACGAGCAGTACTTC,CSLIMGRAIHEQYF
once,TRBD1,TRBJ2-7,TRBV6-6,TGTGCCAGCAGTCCTAAACGGGACAGGGGCCCCCGGAGCTCTTACGAGCAATACTTC,CASSPKRDRGPRSSYEQYF
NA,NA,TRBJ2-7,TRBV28,TGTGCTAGCAGTTCTGTCAACAGGAGTTCCTTC,CASSSVNRSSF
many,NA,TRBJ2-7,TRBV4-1,TGCGCCAGCAGCCAGCAGATACAGGCACGCGAGCAGTACTTC,CASSQQIQAREQYF
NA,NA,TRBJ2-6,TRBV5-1,TGCGCCAGCAGTACAGGCGGCATCTCTGGAACCAACGTCCTGACTTTC,CASSTGGISGTNVLTF
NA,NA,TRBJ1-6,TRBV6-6,TGTGCCAGCATCATCTCCGGGTCCCTTTATTCCCCCCTCCACTTT,CASIISGSLYSPLHF
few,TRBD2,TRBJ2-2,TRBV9,TGTGCCAGCAGCCCCACCTGGACTAGCGCTCACACCGGGGAGCTGTTTTTT,CASSPTWTSAHTGELFF